Shown below are 11 T cell receptor beta chains from a single sample sequenced in a study of blood T cell repertoires in COVID-19 (dated by TCRdb to about 2020). Library preparation used the immunoSEQ multiplex PCR assay. TCRdb carries this immuneACCESS record with in-frame sequences only. Its versions omit some clonotypes, under half of them owing to an unresolved V gene in the studies checked, with the rest unexplained. This sample is represented by approximately 240,000 clones; around 90% of them were singletons. The ten top clones hold 0.83% of the sample. Sequenced sample: peripheral blood. The receptors originated from a man aged 25 to 40 with COVID-19, enrolled during active disease.

The chain employs TRBV28 and TRBJ1-4; D is ambiguous. The CDR3 runs to 15 residues. Per the germline V gene, CDR1 is MDHEN and CDR2 is SYDVKM. Trimming shortened V by 6 bases and J by 0 bases, and 11 bases separated the two germline ends. The CDR3 coding sequence is TGTGCCAGCAGCCTAGACTTCTCAACTAATGAAAAACTGTTTTTT. Encoded protein: CASSLDFSTNEKLFF.

The V call is TRBV7-7, the J call TRBJ1-2; D is possibly TRBD1 (5 bases). The germline V and J ends were trimmed by 1 base and 5 bases, with 17 bases remaining between them. The CDR3 totals 16 residues. Germline CDR1 and CDR2: SSHAT and FNYEAQ (reference sequence). The CDR3: CASSLGGQSGRYGYTF. The CDR3 DNA reads as TGTGCCAGCAGCTTAGGGGGCCAGAGCGGGCGATATGGCTACACCTTC.

This chain uses TRBV3-1 (or the pseudogene TRBV3-2) with TRBJ2-5; D is ambiguous. This CDR3 contains 15 residues. Looked up from germline, CDR1 is LGHDT and CDR2 is YNNKEL (reference sequence). V gave up 6 bases and J gave up 0 bases, with 14 bases separating them. The CDR3 coding sequence is TGTGCCAGCAGACCGCCCGGTGTGTACCAAGAGACCCAGTACTTC. This encodes CASRPPGVYQETQYF.

This sequence joins TRBV6-1 and TRBJ1-1; 7 bases align to TRBD1. The CDR3 is made up of 13 amino acids. Per germline, CDR1 MNHNS and CDR2 SASEGT. With 2 bases clipped from V and 8 bases from J, the junction kept 5 bases outside the gene matches. The CDR3 loop is CASSESHRGEAFF. The CDR3 coding sequence is TGTGCCAGCAGTGAATCTCACAGGGGAGAAGCTTTCTTT.

V gene TRBV5-1 combines with J gene TRBJ1-6; TRBD1 matches 8 bases. Germline CDR1 reads SGHRS; CDR2 reads YFSETQ. V was pared by 1 base and J by 0 bases, with 9 bases of the junction left unmatched. CDR3 length: 19 residues. CDR3 protein: CASSLFDRGKSSYNSPLHF. CDR3 DNA: TGCGCCAGCAGCTTGTTCGACAGGGGAAAAAGCTCCTATAATTCACCCCTCCACTTT.

The chain employs TRBV2 and TRBJ2-7, with 7 bases aligning to TRBD1. The CDR3 loop spans 16 amino acids. Trimming took 2 bases from V and 4 from J; bases not matched to a gene: 11. Germline loops: CDR1 SNHLY, CDR2 FYNNEI. CDR3 nucleotides: TGTGCCAGCAGTGAATTGCAAGGAAGGGGGCTTTACGAGCAGTACTTC. It yields the protein CASSELQGRGLYEQYF.

Comment on this clone: Other DNA sequences in this sample translate to the same CDR3. This chain connects TRBV6-5 to TRBJ1-5; 7 bases are a match to TRBD1. This CDR3 is 13 amino acids long. Germline lookup yields CDR1 MNHEY and CDR2 SVGAGI. Trimming took 8 bases from V and 2 from J; bases not matched to a gene: 3. In nucleotides, the CDR3 is TGTGCCAGCTCGGGGACAGGCAATCAGCCCCAGCATTTT. Residues: CASSGTGNQPQHF.

The chain links TRBV9 to TRBJ2-5; D is perhaps TRBD1 (6 bases). Trimming took off 3 bases at V and 3 bases at J, with 15 bases between the two ends. The germline CDR1 and CDR2 sequences are SGDLS and YYNGEE. The CDR3 runs to 15 residues. In DNA, the CDR3 is TGTGCCAGCAGCGCCCCCGGGACAAACAAAGAGACCCAGTACTTC. Translated, it gives CASSAPGTNKETQYF.

The rearrangement joins TRBV7-3 to TRBJ1-1, with TRBD1 as a possible D gene (6 bases). There are 13 residues in the CDR3. CDR1 is SGHTA and CDR2 is FQGTGA in the germline V gene. V lost 4 bases to trimming and J lost 3 bases, with 9 bases between them. CDR3 nucleotides: TGTGCCAGCAGCTCACAGGGAGACACTGAAGCTTTCTTT. Protein: CASSSQGDTEAFF.

This chain joins TRBV25-1 and TRBJ1-2, with D tentatively TRBD1 (6 bases). Germline V gives CDR1 MGHDK, CDR2 SYGVNS. The CDR3 has 18 residues. V lost 5 bases, J lost 10 bases, and 32 bases lay in between. The CDR3 is CASSPLVTGGRGGDSYTF. Here the CDR3 DNA reads TGTGCCAGCAGTCCCCTGGTTACGGGGGGCCGAGGTGGTGATTCCTACACCTTC.

The chain couples TRBV6-5 to TRBJ2-2, with D unresolved. Germline CDR1 MNHEY, CDR2 SVGAGI. This CDR3 spans 15 amino acids. The V gene lost 1 base and the J gene lost 1 base, with 7 bases spanning the gap. The CDR3 protein is CASSYFSGNTGELFF. CDR3 sequence (DNA): TGTGCCAGCAGTTACTTTTCGGGGAACACCGGGGAGCTGTTTTTT.